This T cell receptor beta chain emerged from a study of metastatic and nonmetastatic thyroid tumors. On the study more broadly: Repertoire data that came from the blood and tumor or nodule tissue of malignant and benign thyroid patients were compared. Study conclusions and caveats: As reported, TCR beta diversity in blood and tumor was significantly higher in malignant thyroid tumors than in benign nodules.

Source study methods: Building a distant-metastasis classifier for papillary thyroid cancer drew on CDR3 differences across clinicopathological groups. TCRdb used MiXCR to call clones anew from the PCR reads. The authors' filters were not applied to this entry. The table includes about 21,000 clones, around 17% detected once. This clone was recorded at least ten times. Its antigen remains unidentified. Every patient underwent thyroid surgery untreated. The CDR3 length is 14 residues. Germline CDR1 is SQVTM and CDR2 is ANQGSEA. V lost 4 bases and J lost 6, with 18 bases in between. This receptor was taken from a male donor with papillary thyroid cancer or a benign thyroid nodule (not recorded which). Some clones in this sample may be carry-over from other donors' samples. The V call is TRBV29-1, the J call TRBJ1-1, with no clear D. The sequenced sample consisted of blood. This CDR3 reads CSVAGLTSDSEAFF. In nucleotides, the CDR3 is TGCAGCGTTGCCGGTCTTACCTCCGACTCTGAAGCTTTCTTT.